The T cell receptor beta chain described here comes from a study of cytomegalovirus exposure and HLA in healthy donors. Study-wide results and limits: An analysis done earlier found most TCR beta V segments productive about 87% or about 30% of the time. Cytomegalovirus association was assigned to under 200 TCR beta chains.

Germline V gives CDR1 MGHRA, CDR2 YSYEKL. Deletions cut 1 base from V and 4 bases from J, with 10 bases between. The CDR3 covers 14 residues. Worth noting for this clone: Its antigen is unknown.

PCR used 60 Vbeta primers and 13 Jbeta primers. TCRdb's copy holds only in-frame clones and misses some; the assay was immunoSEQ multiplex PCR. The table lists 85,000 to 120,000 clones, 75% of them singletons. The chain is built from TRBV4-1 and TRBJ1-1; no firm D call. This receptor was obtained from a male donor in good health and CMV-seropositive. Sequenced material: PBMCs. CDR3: CASSQGAYTTEAFF. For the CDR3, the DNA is TGCGCCAGCAGCCAAGGGGCCTATACCACTGAAGCTTTCTTT.